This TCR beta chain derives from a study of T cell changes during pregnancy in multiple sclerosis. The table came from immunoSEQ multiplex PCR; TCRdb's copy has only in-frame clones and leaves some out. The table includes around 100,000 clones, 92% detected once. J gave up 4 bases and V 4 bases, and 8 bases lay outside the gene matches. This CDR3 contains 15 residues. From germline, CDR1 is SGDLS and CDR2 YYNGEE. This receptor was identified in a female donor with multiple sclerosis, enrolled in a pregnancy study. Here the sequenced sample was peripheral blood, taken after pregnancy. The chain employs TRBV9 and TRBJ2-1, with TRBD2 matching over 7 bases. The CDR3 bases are TGTGCCAGCAGCCCCCCTCCGGGGGGTTACAATGAGCAGTTCTTC. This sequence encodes CASSPPPGGYNEQFF.